Presented here are 32 T cell receptor beta chains from one specimen sequenced in a study of cytomegalovirus exposure and HLA in healthy donors. Use of 60 Vbeta and 13 Jbeta primers characterized the PCR. The method was immunoSEQ multiplex PCR; TCRdb's version includes in-frame clones alone and lacks a portion of them. Of 150,000 to 200,000 clones in the sample, roughly 77% were seen once. Input material: PBMCs. These TCRs come from a woman between 45 and 60 years old in good health and CMV-seronegative.

This sequence joins TRBV27 and TRBJ1-6, with TRBD1 matching 7 bases. CDR3 length equals 14 residues. Germline CDR1 MNHEY, CDR2 SMNVEV (reference sequence). The V and J ends lost 3 bases and 6 bases, in that order; junction bases with no gene match: 2. CDR3 DNA sequence: TGTGCCAGCAGTTTGACAGGGTCTAATTCACCCCTCCACTTT. It yields the protein CASSLTGSNSPLHF.

The CDR3 loop is CASSLGSGGEVEAFF. CDR3 coding DNA: TGTGCCAGCAGCTTAGGATCCGGTGGCGAGGTTGAAGCTTTCTTT. This rearrangement joins TRBV7-9 to TRBJ1-1; D gene unclear. Germline V CDR1 and CDR2: SEHNR, FQNEAQ (reference sequence). The CDR3 consists of 15 residues. The ends were cut back, 1 base at V and 7 bases at J, with 16 bases in the middle.

The V gene is TRBV5-4, the J gene TRBJ2-3, with unresolved D. The V gene's germline CDR1 is SGHNT and CDR2 YYREEE (reference sequence). The CDR3 is 17 amino acids. Trimming shortened V by 3 bases and J by 3 bases, and 20 bases separated the two germline ends. The CDR3 here is CASSSSSGGFQTDTQYF. CDR3 in DNA: TGTGCCAGCAGCTCCTCGTCGGGTGGGTTCCAAACAGATACGCAGTATTTT.

The gene calls are TRBV2 and TRBJ2-3; 9 nucleotides line up with TRBD2. Germline V gives CDR1 SNHLY, CDR2 FYNNEI. This CDR3 is 14 amino acids long. J gave up 4 bases and V 7 bases, and 6 bases lay outside the gene matches. As DNA, the CDR3 is TGTGCCAGCACTGCGGGAGGGCCCTCAGATACGCAGTATTTT. This translates into CASTAGGPSDTQYF.

The V gene is TRBV19, the J gene TRBJ1-1; 8 bases map to TRBD1. CDR1 LNHDA and CDR2 SQIVND come from the germline V gene (reference sequence). V shed 5 bases, J shed 1 base, and the junction held 9 bases outside the gene matches. CDR3 length: 16 residues. The CDR3 spells CASSPPGTGTNTEAFF. DNA for the CDR3: TGTGCCAGTAGTCCCCCCGGGACAGGAACGAACACTGAAGCTTTCTTT.

This rearrangement joins TRBV4-2 to TRBJ2-1; weak D call: TRBD2 (6 bases). V lost 0 bases and J 8 bases, leaving 11 bases between the germline ends. This CDR3 has 14 residues. CDR1 and CDR2 (germline): LGHNA, YNFKEQ. The CDR3: CASSQEGRSDEQFF. CDR3 sequence (DNA): TGTGCCAGCAGCCAAGAGGGGAGGTCGGATGAGCAGTTCTTC.

The chain combines TRBV10-3 with TRBJ1-4; 7 bases agree with TRBD1. Per the germline V gene, CDR1 is ENHRY and CDR2 is SYGVKD. After removal of 6 bases from V and 5 bases from J, the junction contained 3 bases not matched to a gene. This CDR3 comprises 13 residues. Here the CDR3 reads CAIRGTENEKLFF. CDR3 sequence (DNA): TGTGCCATCAGGGGGACAGAGAATGAAAAACTGTTTTTT.

Points on this clone: The same CDR3 can be traced to other DNA sequences in this sample. The chain joins TRBV5-1 to TRBJ2-1; 13 bases agree with TRBD2. Trimming cost V 3 bases and J 7 bases; bases outside gene matches: 4. Germline V gene sequence: CDR1 SGHRS, CDR2 YFSETQ. The CDR3 loop spans 15 amino acids. CDR3 sequence (DNA): TGCGCCAGCAGCTGGACTAGCGGGGGTGGTAATGAGCAGTTCTTC. This translates into CASSWTSGGGNEQFF.

The chain couples TRBV9 to TRBJ2-1, with 13 bases aligning to TRBD2. Germline loops: CDR1 SGDLS, CDR2 YYNGEE. The CDR3 covers 17 residues. The junction had 10 bases not matched to a gene; V was cut back by 3 bases and J by 7 bases. CDR3: CASSGGGLAGSRNEQFF. In DNA form, the CDR3 reads TGTGCCAGCAGCGGCGGGGGACTAGCGGGATCTCGTAATGAGCAGTTCTTC. Filled out from reference TRBV9 and TRBJ2-1, the complete variable domain reads DSGVTQTPKHLITATGQRVTLRCSPRSGDLSVYWYQQSLDQGLQFLIQYYNGEERAKGNILERFSAQQFPDLHSELNLSSLELGDSALYFCASSGGGLAGSRNEQFFGPGTRLTVL.

This rearrangement joins TRBV10-3 to TRBJ2-5; D unresolved. Germline V lookup: CDR1 ENHRY, CDR2 SYGVKD. V lost 0 bases, J lost 5 bases, and 10 bases lay in between. This CDR3 has 14 residues. CDR3 in amino acids: CAISESVTTETQYF. In DNA form, the CDR3 reads TGTGCCATCAGTGAGTCTGTGACAACCGAGACCCAGTACTTC.

This chain connects TRBV27 to TRBJ1-1; D may be TRBD1 (5 bases). Germline loops: CDR1 MNHEY, CDR2 SMNVEV (reference sequence). V lost 6 bases to trimming and J lost 5 bases, with 13 bases between them. This CDR3 comprises 13 residues. CDR3 coding DNA: TGTGCCAGCAGACCAAGGGGAAGAACTGAAGCTTTCTTT. Amino acid sequence: CASRPRGRTEAFF.

The chain has TRBV28 and TRBJ1-1, with D possibly TRBD1 on 5 matching bases. Germline V lookup: CDR1 MDHEN, CDR2 SYDVKM. This CDR3 is built from 11 residues. V dropped 6 bases and J dropped 8 bases, with 10 bases sitting between them. The CDR3 spells CASRWKGEAFF. In DNA form, the CDR3 reads TGTGCCAGCAGATGGAAGGGGGAAGCTTTCTTT. The full variable domain, in which reference TRBV28 and TRBJ1-1 provide the parts outside the CDR3, is DVKVTQSSRYLVKRTGEKVFLECVQDMDHENMFWYRQDPGLGLRLIYFSYDVKMKEKGDIPEGYSVSREKKERFSLILESASTNQTSMYLCASRWKGEAFFGQGTRLTVV.

V usage is TRBV6-5 and J usage is TRBJ1-1; 7 nucleotides align to TRBD1. From germline, CDR1 is MNHEY and CDR2 SVGAGI. V dropped 6 bases and J dropped 8; count of bases not matched to a gene: 9. There are 13 residues in the CDR3. The CDR3, as DNA: TGTGCCAGCAGCCGAACCGTGGACAGGGAAGCTTTCTTT. It translates to CASSRTVDREAFF.

The count of this clone is one. CDR3 sequence reads: CASSDSWGRSPLHF. The CDR3 DNA reads as TGTGCCAGCAGTGACTCGTGGGGCCGATCACCCCTCCACTTT. The chain has TRBV6-4 and TRBJ1-6; D is perhaps TRBD1 (5 bases). CDR1 and CDR2 (germline): MRHNA, SNTAGT. V lost 0 bases to trimming and J lost 10 bases, with 10 bases between them. The CDR3 is 14 amino acids.

The V and J genes are TRBV6-4 and TRBJ1-1; D possibly corresponds to TRBD1 (6 bases). The CDR3 covers 16 residues. Germline V gene lookup returns CDR1 MRHNA and CDR2 SNTAGT. V was trimmed by 2 bases and J by 0 bases, leaving 13 bases between them. The DNA of the CDR3 is TGTGCCAGCAGTGACGTGGGGGCGCCGATGAACACTGAAGCTTTCTTT. This encodes CASSDVGAPMNTEAFF.

This clone was seen only a few times. The chain has TRBV5-5 and TRBJ1-1, with 9 bases that match TRBD1. The V gene end was trimmed by 3 bases and the J gene end by 1 base; junction bases not matched to a gene: 4. In germline, CDR1 is SGHKS, CDR2 YYEKEE (reference sequence). This CDR3 is 15 amino acids long. CDR3 loop: CASSSGTGQNTEAFF. CDR3 bases: TGTGCCAGCAGCTCCGGGACAGGGCAGAACACTGAAGCTTTCTTT. Filled out from reference TRBV5-5 and TRBJ1-1, the complete variable domain reads DAGVTQSPTHLIKTRGQQVTLRCSPISGHKSVSWYQQVLGQGPQFIFQYYEKEERGRGNFPDRFSARQFPNYSSELNVNALLLGDSALYLCASSSGTGQNTEAFFGQGTRLTVV.

Regarding this clone: The same CDR3 can be traced to other DNA sequences in this sample. The chain carries TRBV4-1 and TRBJ2-7; TRBD1 matches at 7 bases. This CDR3 spans 14 amino acids. The germline CDR1 and CDR2 sequences are MGHRA and YSYEKL. J gave up 2 bases and V 4 bases, and 5 bases lay outside the gene matches. The CDR3 loop reads CASSPTGSPYEQYF. CDR3 DNA: TGCGCCAGCAGCCCGACAGGGAGCCCCTACGAGCAGTACTTC.

The chain links TRBV2 to TRBJ1-6; weak D call: TRBD1 (6 bases). Trimming stripped 7 bases from V and 7 bases from J, with 11 bases between. The CDR3 loop spans 13 amino acids. Germline V lookup: CDR1 SNHLY, CDR2 FYNNEI. In DNA, the CDR3 is TGTGCCAGCACCACGCAGGGGAATTCACCCCTCCACTTT. Translated, it gives CASTTQGNSPLHF.

In nucleotides, the CDR3 is TGTGCCAGCAGTTTGCAGGGGGCGGGTAGGACTGAAGCTTTCTTT. Its translation is CASSLQGAGRTEAFF. The chain uses TRBV28 and TRBJ1-1; 8 positions match TRBD1. This CDR3 spans 15 amino acids. Trimming removed 3 bases from V and 5 bases from J; junction bases left unmatched: 8. Germline CDR1 is MDHEN and CDR2 is SYDVKM.

DNA of the CDR3: TGTGCCAGCAGCGTGGGACAGGGGGCGATGCAGGAAAAACTGTTTTTT. Protein: CASSVGQGAMQEKLFF. The J gene is TRBJ1-4, the V gene TRBV9, with 12 bases fitting TRBD1. This CDR3 has 16 amino acids. Per the germline V gene, CDR1 is SGDLS and CDR2 is YYNGEE. With 2 bases clipped from V and 8 bases from J, the junction kept 7 bases outside the gene matches. Using reference TRBV9 and TRBJ1-4 for the parts outside the CDR3, the full variable domain is DSGVTQTPKHLITATGQRVTLRCSPRSGDLSVYWYQQSLDQGLQFLIQYYNGEERAKGNILERFSAQQFPDLHSELNLSSLELGDSALYFCASSVGQGAMQEKLFFGSGTQLSVL.

This clone was seen once. The chain joins TRBV30 to TRBJ1-1; 7 bases are shared with TRBD1. Germline CDR1 reads GTSNPN; CDR2 reads SVGIG (reference sequence). V shed 3 bases, J shed 2 bases, and the junction held 9 bases outside the gene matches. This CDR3 region has 15 residues. The CDR3 DNA reads TGTGCCTGGAGGAATACGGGACAGTTAAACACTGAAGCTTTCTTT. Protein product: CAWRNTGQLNTEAFF.

This clone was observed a few times. The genes are TRBV27 and TRBJ1-3; possibly TRBD1 for D (5 bases). The CDR3 has 15 residues. The V end was cut by 2 bases, the J end by 0 bases, with 8 bases between. The germline V gene encodes CDR1 MNHEY and CDR2 SMNVEV (reference sequence). The CDR3 is CASSLRQSSGNTIYF. The CDR3 DNA reads TGTGCCAGCAGTTTACGACAGAGCTCTGGAAACACCATATATTTT.

This clone was recorded a few times. The chain links TRBV6-6 to TRBJ1-2; TRBD1 aligns across 8 bases. Germline CDR1 is MNHNY and CDR2 is SVGAGI (reference sequence). Germline trimming cut 11 bases from V and 2 bases from J; bases unmatched to any gene: 7. The CDR3 is 13 amino acids. The CDR3 region is CAHGRQGNYGYTF. In nucleotides, the CDR3 is TGTGCCCATGGACGACAGGGGAACTATGGCTACACCTTC.

The V gene is TRBV2, the J gene TRBJ1-5, with 7 bases lining up with TRBD1. The CDR3 loop spans 14 amino acids. V was pared by 7 bases and J by 3 bases, with 6 bases of the junction left unmatched. Germline CDR1 is SNHLY and CDR2 is FYNNEI. CDR3 amino acids: CASKGTVNNQPQHF. The CDR3 coding sequence is TGTGCCAGCAAGGGGACAGTGAACAATCAGCCCCAGCATTTT.

This chain connects TRBV15 to TRBJ2-7; 12 bases line up with TRBD2. CDR1 LNHNV and CDR2 YYDKDF come from the germline V gene (reference sequence). This CDR3 is 18 amino acids long. V shed 1 base and J 3 bases; nucleotides not matched to a gene: 10. The CDR3 DNA reads as TGTGCCACCAGCAGAGCCCCTAGCGGGGGGGCCGCTATCTACGAGCAGTACTTC. Translating gives CATSRAPSGGAAIYEQYF.

Of note for this clone: The junction differs from germline at one of its ends, possibly a read error. The chain has TRBV18 and TRBJ1-1; D may be TRBD1 (5 bases). Germline CDR1 reads KGHSH; CDR2 reads LQKENI. The CDR3 spans 12 residues. CDR3 nucleotides: TGTGCCAGCTCTCCACTAGACAGACGAGCTTTCTTT. It codes for CASSPLDRRAFF.

The rearrangement links TRBV15 to TRBJ2-7; TRBD1 agrees at 7 bases. The CDR3 consists of 14 residues. The V segment lost 4 bases and the J segment 4 bases; nucleotides outside the gene matches: 7. The germline CDR1 and CDR2 sequences are LNHNV and YYDKDF (reference sequence). CDR3 coding DNA: TGTGCCACCAGCACAGGGGGTAAGGGATACGAGCAGTACTTC. This encodes CATSTGGKGYEQYF.

CDR3 bases: TGTGCCAGCAGCGTGATGGACAGGGTCACTGAAGCTTTCTTT. Translated: CASSVMDRVTEAFF. The genes are TRBV9 and TRBJ1-1; 8 bases agree with TRBD1. Germline CDR1 SGDLS, CDR2 YYNGEE. V trimming: 2 bases; J trimming: 4 bases; junction bases outside the gene matches: 4. CDR3 size: 14 residues.

The chain has TRBV29-1 and TRBJ2-7; 7 positions match TRBD1. Germline CDR1 is SQVTM and CDR2 is ANQGSEA. V shed 7 bases, J shed 1 base, and the junction held 4 bases outside the gene matches. The CDR3 contains 12 residues. DNA of the CDR3: TGCAGCGGACCGGGACAGTCCTACGAGCAGTACTTC. This translates into CSGPGQSYEQYF.

The chain is built from TRBV5-1 and TRBJ2-1; 9 bases match TRBD2. The CDR3 has 15 residues. Germline lookup yields CDR1 SGHRS and CDR2 YFSETQ. V shed 4 bases and J 5 bases; nucleotides not matched to a gene: 7. The CDR3 nucleotides are TGCGCCAGCAGCCCGACTAGCGGAGGAAACAATGAGCAGTTCTTC. This sequence encodes CASSPTSGGNNEQFF.

This rearrangement joins TRBV5-1 to TRBJ2-1; the match to TRBD2 covers 7 bases. The junction had 5 bases not matched to a gene; V was cut back by 0 bases and J by 5 bases. Germline-derived CDR1 and CDR2 are SGHRS and YFSETQ. The CDR3 spans 15 residues. The CDR3 bases are TGCGCCAGCAGCTTGGGCAGCGGGAAGCACAATGAGCAGTTCTTC. Translation gives CASSLGSGKHNEQFF.

This clone came up once. The rearrangement uses TRBV7-2 and TRBJ2-3; TRBD2 matches at 7 bases. With V trimmed by 5 bases and J by 0 bases, 11 bases remained unmatched. The germline CDR1 and CDR2 sequences are SGHTA and FQGNSA. The CDR3 sequence is 17 residues long. The CDR3 DNA sequence: TGTGCCAGCAGCCCACCTCTGGGGGGGATAAGCACAGATACGCAGTATTTT. This codes for CASSPPLGGISTDTQYF.